These 31 T cell receptor beta chains were all obtained from the same sample, sequenced in a study of blood T cell repertoires in COVID-19. Produced via immunoSEQ multiplex PCR; TCRdb's table is partial and in-frame only. This table holds roughly 260,000 clones, about nine tenths found once. What was sequenced was peripheral blood. These receptors were taken from a man in his sixties who had recovered from COVID-19.

This clone appeared a single time. This chain joins TRBV7-9 and TRBJ1-6; TRBD1 matches 12 bases. CDR3 length: 15 residues. Germline assignment: CDR1 SEHNR and CDR2 FQNEAQ (reference sequence). Trimming took 3 bases from V and 8 from J; bases not matched to a gene: 2. The CDR3 bases are TGTGCCAGCAGCTTGGGACAGGGGGCGGATTCACCCCTCCACTTT. It codes for CASSLGQGADSPLHF.

This chain joins TRBV19 and TRBJ2-3; 13 bases agree with TRBD2. This CDR3 contains 16 residues. Trimming at V came to 5 bases and at J to 1 base, leaving 3 bases not matched to a gene. Germline-derived CDR1 and CDR2 are LNHDA and SQIVND (reference sequence). CDR3 DNA: TGTGCCAGTAGTCCCGGGACTAGCGGGGGCACAGATACGCAGTATTTT. Protein product: CASSPGTSGGTDTQYF. The full variable domain, rest sourced from reference TRBV19 and TRBJ2-3, is DGGITQSPKYLFRKEGQNVTLSCEQNLNHDAMYWYRQDPGQGLRLIYYSQIVNDFQKGDIAEGYSVSREKKESFPLTVTSAQKNPTAFYLCASSPGTSGGTDTQYFGPGTRLTVL.

The chain has TRBV5-4 and TRBJ1-4; 8 nucleotides align to TRBD1. CDR3 length: 18 residues. V dropped 4 bases and J dropped 0; count of bases not matched to a gene: 11. Germline V gene sequence: CDR1 SGHNT, CDR2 YYREEE (reference sequence). DNA for the CDR3: TGTGCCAGCAGCGACGTCCCCGGGACAGGACCAACTAATGAAAAACTGTTTTTT. Translating gives CASSDVPGTGPTNEKLFF.

The V and J genes are TRBV7-2 and TRBJ1-2, with D possibly matching TRBD1 (5 bases). The CDR3 length is 17 residues. Germline values: CDR1 SGHTA, CDR2 FQGNSA. Between the trimmed V and J ends, which lost 1 base and 4 bases, there was a span of 19 bases. CDR3 sequence (DNA): TGTGCCAGCAGCTTAGGTTTGGGGGGAGACCGTATCTATGGCTACACCTTC. This codes for CASSLGLGGDRIYGYTF.

The chain joins TRBV19 to TRBJ1-2; TRBD1 might be the D (6 bases). Looked up from germline, CDR1 is LNHDA and CDR2 is SQIVND (reference sequence). The V end was cut by 0 bases, the J end by 0 bases, with 14 bases between. The CDR3 has 17 amino acids. The CDR3 loop reads CASSIDVGAGSNYGYTF. CDR3 coding DNA: TGTGCCAGTAGTATAGATGTGGGGGCAGGATCTAACTATGGCTACACCTTC.

The chain has TRBV6-4 and TRBJ2-1, with 7 positions matching TRBD2. V was pared by 3 bases and J by 5 bases, with 4 bases of the junction left unmatched. Germline loops: CDR1 MRHNA, CDR2 SNTAGT. This CDR3 is 14 amino acids long. The CDR3 DNA follows: TGTGCCAGCAGTGATTCTAGCGGAAACAATGAGCAGTTCTTC. This sequence encodes CASSDSSGNNEQFF.

The J gene is TRBJ2-3, the V gene TRBV30; 14 nucleotides line up with TRBD2. Germline loops: CDR1 GTSNPN, CDR2 SVGIG (reference sequence). This CDR3 region has 13 residues. V shed 5 bases, J shed 9 bases, and the junction held 4 bases outside the gene matches. CDR3: CAWGTSGGPTQYF. As DNA, the CDR3 is TGTGCCTGGGGGACTAGCGGGGGCCCCACGCAGTATTTT. Full variable domain (missing parts from reference TRBV30 and TRBJ2-3): SQTIHQWPATLVQPVGSPLSLECTVEGTSNPNLYWYRQAAGRGLQLLFYSVGIGQISSEVPQNLSASRPQDRQFILSSKKLLLSDSGFYLCAWGTSGGPTQYFGPGTRLTVL.

As regards this clone: This sample also contains other DNA sequences that code for the same CDR3. The rearrangement joins TRBV5-4 to TRBJ2-7, with TRBD1 matching 7 bases. This CDR3 has 13 amino acids. Germline loops: CDR1 SGHNT, CDR2 YYREEE (reference sequence). The V segment lost 3 bases and the J segment 3 bases; nucleotides outside the gene matches: 3. The CDR3 reads CASSSGTDYEQYF. The CDR3 bases are TGTGCCAGCAGCTCCGGGACAGACTACGAGCAGTACTTC.

The chain is built from TRBV6-2 or TRBV6-3 and TRBJ1-5, with TRBD1 identical over 8 bases. Germline V gene data show CDR1 as MNHEY and CDR2 as SVGEGT. CDR3 length: 14 amino acids. V lost 5 bases and J lost 7; bases outside the gene matches: 7. Written as DNA, the CDR3 is TGTGCCAGCAGTGACCAGGGGGCTTGGCAGCCCCAGCATTTT. Its protein is CASSDQGAWQPQHF.

The chain couples TRBV12-5 to TRBJ1-1; D might be TRBD1 (5 bases). This CDR3 contains 13 residues. Germline V gives CDR1 LGHNT, CDR2 FRNRAP. V lost 7 bases and J 6 bases, leaving 15 bases between the germline ends. DNA for the CDR3: TGTGCTAGTGAAGGCGGAGGGGCATCTGAAGCTTTCTTT. This translates into CASEGGGASEAFF.

The rearrangement links TRBV10-1 to TRBJ2-7; a weak D match, TRBD2 (6 bases). V lost 8 bases and J lost 0, with 11 bases in between. Germline CDR1 reads WNHNN; CDR2 reads SYGVQD (reference sequence). CDR3 length: 13 amino acids. CDR3 sequence: CASSDGSSYEQYF. CDR3 nucleotides: TGCGCCAGCTCGGACGGGAGCTCCTACGAGCAGTACTTC.

DNA of the CDR3: TGTGCCAGCAGCTCCCGGGGGGACAGGTTTCCTAACACTGAAGCTTTCTTT. This translates into CASSSRGDRFPNTEAFF. The chain uses TRBV5-6 and TRBJ1-1; 8 bases match TRBD1. CDR1 is SGHDT and CDR2 is YYEEEE in the germline V gene. With 3 bases clipped from V and 2 bases from J, the junction kept 12 bases outside the gene matches. This CDR3 has 17 residues.

This clone was picked up a small number of times. The chain couples TRBV6-6 to TRBJ2-7; 10 nucleotides align to TRBD1. J was trimmed by 0 bases and V by 6 bases; bases with no gene match: 5. The germline CDR1 and CDR2 sequences are MNHNY and SVGAGI (reference sequence). This CDR3 has 15 amino acids. The CDR3 sequence: CASSGGQGRSYEQYF. CDR3 in DNA: TGTGCCAGCAGCGGGGGACAGGGGCGCTCCTACGAGCAGTACTTC.

The J gene is TRBJ1-1, the V gene TRBV18, with 7 nucleotides matching TRBD1. V dropped 3 bases and J dropped 6; count of bases not matched to a gene: 4. The CDR3 sequence is 13 residues long. Looked up from germline, CDR1 is KGHSH and CDR2 is LQKENI. The CDR3 bases are TGTGCCAGCTCACCTGACAGGGAGTCTGAAGCTTTCTTT. It encodes CASSPDRESEAFF. Together with reference TRBV18 and TRBJ1-1, the CDR3 gives the full variable domain: NAGVMQNPRHLVRRRGQEARLRCSPMKGHSHVYWYRQLPEEGLKFMVYLQKENIIDESGMPKERFSAEFPKEGPSILRIQQVVRGDSAAYFCASSPDRESEAFFGQGTRLTVV.

Worth noting for this clone: At the DNA level, this CDR3 is encoded by other sequences in the same sample as well. The rearrangement uses TRBV7-2 and TRBJ1-1; 10 nucleotides line up with TRBD1. Trimming at V came to 5 bases and at J to 5 bases, leaving 5 bases not matched to a gene. In germline, CDR1 is SGHTA, CDR2 FQGNSA. This CDR3 region has 14 residues. CDR3 nucleotide sequence: TGTGCCAGCAGCCCCAGGACAGGGGGAACTGAAGCTTTCTTT. Encoded protein: CASSPRTGGTEAFF. Based on the CDR3 plus reference TRBV7-2 and TRBJ1-1, the full variable domain is GAGVSQSPSNKVTEKGKDVELRCDPISGHTALYWYRQSLGQGLEFLIYFQGNSAPDKSGLPSDRFSAERTGGSVSTLTIQRTQQEDSAVYLCASSPRTGGTEAFFGQGTRLTVV.

J is TRBJ2-1 and V is TRBV7-3, with TRBD2 matching over 9 bases. The ends lost 5 bases at V and 4 bases at J; junction bases unmatched: 6. Germline V lookup: CDR1 SGHTA, CDR2 FQGTGA. The CDR3 covers 15 residues. This CDR3 is CASSPSSGVYNEQFF. CDR3 in DNA: TGTGCCAGCAGCCCGTCTAGCGGGGTTTACAATGAGCAGTTCTTC.

The V call is TRBV6-6, the J call TRBJ1-5; 11 nucleotides agree with TRBD1. The CDR3 loop spans 16 amino acids. Losses at the gene ends were 6 bases for V and 0 bases for J; bases not matched to a gene: 4. Germline CDR1 reads MNHNY; CDR2 reads SVGAGI (reference sequence). As DNA, the CDR3 is TGTGCCAGCAGAACCGGGACAGGGGGTAGCAATCAGCCCCAGCATTTT. Protein product: CASRTGTGGSNQPQHF.

The chain is built from TRBV3-1 (or the pseudogene TRBV3-2) and TRBJ2-7; the match to TRBD2 covers 12 bases. V shed 0 bases, J shed 3 bases, and the junction held 3 bases outside the gene matches. There are 16 residues in the CDR3. Germline loops: CDR1 LGHDT, CDR2 YNNKEL (reference sequence). In DNA, the CDR3 is TGTGCCAGCAGCCAAGAGCTAGCGGGGGGGAACTACGAGCAGTACTTC. Protein product: CASSQELAGGNYEQYF.

The gene calls are TRBV7-8 and TRBJ2-5; D gene ambiguous. V was trimmed by 4 bases and J by 2 bases, leaving 8 bases between them. The V gene's germline CDR1 is SGHVS and CDR2 FQNEAQ. This CDR3 has 13 amino acids. The CDR3 here is CASSSTVQETQYF. CDR3 DNA sequence: TGTGCCAGCAGCTCTACAGTACAAGAGACCCAGTACTTC.

This clone was seen a handful of times. The V call is TRBV15, the J call TRBJ1-6; the D is unclear. Trimming cost V 0 bases and J 8 bases, with 5 bases left between them. CDR1 LNHNV and CDR2 YYDKDF come from the germline V gene (reference sequence). This CDR3 spans 13 amino acids. CDR3 loop: CATSRDLDSPLHF. CDR3 sequence (DNA): TGTGCCACCAGCAGAGATTTAGATTCACCCCTCCACTTT. The whole variable domain, filled in from reference TRBV15 and TRBJ1-6, reads DAMVIQNPRYQVTQFGKPVTLSCSQTLNHNVMYWYQQKSSQAPKLLFHYYDKDFNNEADTPDNFQSRRPNTSFCFLDIRSPGLGDTAMYLCATSRDLDSPLHFGNGTRLTVT.

The CDR3 here is CASSSRDLFNEQFF. The CDR3 nucleotides are TGTGCCAGCAGCTCCCGGGATCTTTTCAATGAGCAGTTCTTC. V usage is TRBV5-6 and J usage is TRBJ2-1, with a weak D call TRBD2 (5 bases). V was shortened by 3 bases and J by 6 bases, with 13 bases between the two germline ends. This CDR3 region has 14 residues. Per the germline V gene, CDR1 is SGHDT and CDR2 is YYEEEE. Filled out from reference TRBV5-6 and TRBJ2-1, the complete variable domain reads DAGVTQSPTHLIKTRGQQVTLRCSPKSGHDTVSWYQQALGQGPQFIFQYYEEEERQRGNFPDRFSGHQFPNYSSELNVNALLLGDSALYLCASSSRDLFNEQFFGPGTRLTVL.

This clone has only a few counts. V is TRBV5-5 and J is TRBJ1-5; D perhaps matches TRBD1 (6 bases). The germline gives CDR1 SGHKS, CDR2 YYEKEE (reference sequence). This CDR3 region has 15 residues. V was trimmed by 0 bases and J by 2 bases, leaving 9 bases between them. The CDR3, as DNA: TGTGCCAGCAGCTTGGAGGCAGGGGGCAATCAGCCCCAGCATTTT. Its protein product is CASSLEAGGNQPQHF.

The V call is TRBV7-8, the J call TRBJ2-5, with TRBD2 identical over 10 bases. The germline V gene has CDR1 SGHVS and CDR2 FQNEAQ. The V and J ends lost 5 bases and 2 bases, in that order; junction bases with no gene match: 5. The CDR3 covers 15 residues. Written as DNA, the CDR3 is TGTGCCAGCAGCATTAGCGGGGGGCCTCAAGAGACCCAGTACTTC. Translated, it gives CASSISGGPQETQYF.

The CDR3 region has the DNA TGTGCCAGCAGCCAAGTCCAACAGCCGAGCTCCTATAATTCACCCCTCCACTTT. The encoded protein is CASSQVQQPSSYNSPLHF. The rearrangement links TRBV4-2 to TRBJ1-6; the D is unclear. CDR1 is LGHNA and CDR2 is YNFKEQ in the germline V gene. The CDR3 has 18 residues. V was shortened by 1 base and J by 0 bases, with 13 bases between the two germline ends.

About this clone: A much larger clone differs by one base, so this may be a read error. The chain joins TRBV6-6 to TRBJ1-6; 7 nucleotides match TRBD1. Trimming at V came to 6 bases and at J to 5 bases, leaving 1 base not matched to a gene. The CDR3 loop spans 13 amino acids. CDR1 is MNHNY, CDR2 SVGAGI, per germline (reference sequence). CDR3 sequence reads: CASRGQDNSPLHF. CDR3 DNA: TGTGCCAGCAGAGGACAGGATAATTCACCCCTCCACTTT.

V and J are TRBV24-1 and TRBJ2-5; TRBD1 aligns across 8 bases. V lost 5 bases, J lost 2 bases, and 9 bases stayed unmatched. This CDR3 is built from 16 residues. The germline CDR1 and CDR2 sequences are KGHDR and SFDVKD. The CDR3 region is CATSAEGQGGQETQYF. The CDR3 coding sequence is TGTGCCACCAGTGCCGAAGGACAGGGCGGGCAAGAGACCCAGTACTTC.

This rearrangement joins TRBV6-2 or TRBV6-3 to TRBJ2-7, with TRBD1 as a possible D gene (6 bases). With 5 bases removed from V and 1 base from J, the gap between germline ends came to 15 bases. CDR3 length: 15 residues. Germline values: CDR1 MNHEY, CDR2 SVGEGT. Here the CDR3 DNA reads TGTGCCAGCAGTCCCGTGACAGGTTCTTCCTACGAGCAGTACTTC. Translated: CASSPVTGSSYEQYF.

The rearrangement uses TRBV19 and TRBJ2-7, with D maybe TRBD1 (5 bases). Trimming removed 1 base at V and 3 bases at J, with 13 bases between. The CDR3 contains 15 residues. Germline values: CDR1 LNHDA, CDR2 SQIVND (reference sequence). The CDR3 reads CASSIVAGSSYEQYF. CDR3 coding DNA: TGTGCCAGTAGTATAGTGGCAGGGTCGAGCTACGAGCAGTACTTC.

This clone was found a few times. This chain links TRBV4-2 with TRBJ1-6; D not resolved. Per the germline V gene, CDR1 is LGHNA and CDR2 is YNFKEQ. The CDR3 runs 15 residues. V dropped 0 bases and J dropped 10 bases, with 13 bases sitting between them. CDR3 region: CASSQEGGIRSPLHF. The DNA of the CDR3 is TGTGCCAGCAGCCAAGAAGGCGGTATAAGGTCACCCCTCCACTTT.

This clone was counted once. The chain carries TRBV19 and TRBJ1-5; a weak D match, TRBD1 (5 bases). Germline values: CDR1 LNHDA, CDR2 SQIVND (reference sequence). Between the trimmed V and J ends, which lost 7 bases and 0 bases, there was a span of 13 bases. This CDR3 is 15 amino acids long. CDR3 nucleotides: TGTGCCAGTAAGGGGCGGTGGAATAGCAATCAGCCCCAGCATTTT. Translation: CASKGRWNSNQPQHF.

V is TRBV3-1 (or the pseudogene TRBV3-2) and J is TRBJ2-1, with 8 bases lining up with TRBD1. This CDR3 has 16 amino acids. Germline CDR1 is LGHDT and CDR2 is YNNKEL (reference sequence). V lost 2 bases, J lost 5 bases, and 8 bases stayed unmatched. The CDR3 region is CASSQSPGQGNNEQFF. Written as DNA, the CDR3 is TGTGCCAGCAGCCAATCACCCGGACAGGGTAACAATGAGCAGTTCTTC.